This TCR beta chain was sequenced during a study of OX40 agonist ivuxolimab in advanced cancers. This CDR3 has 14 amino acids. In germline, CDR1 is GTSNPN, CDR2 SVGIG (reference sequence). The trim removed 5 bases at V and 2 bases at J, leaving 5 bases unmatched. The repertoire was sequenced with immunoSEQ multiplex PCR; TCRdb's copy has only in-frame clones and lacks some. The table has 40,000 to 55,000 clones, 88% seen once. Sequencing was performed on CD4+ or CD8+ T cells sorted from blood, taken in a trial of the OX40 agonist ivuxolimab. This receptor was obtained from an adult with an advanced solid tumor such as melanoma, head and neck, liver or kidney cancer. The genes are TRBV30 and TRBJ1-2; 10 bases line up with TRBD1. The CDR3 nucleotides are TGTGCCTGGGGGACAGGGGACGGGAACTATGGCTACACCTTC. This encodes CAWGTGDGNYGYTF.